These T cell receptor beta chains were read from a single sample in a study of T-cell memory formation after mild COVID-19. From the 5' RACE reads, TCRdb called clonotypes with MiXCR, one entry per CDR3 protein. The sample includes some 200,000 distinct CDR3 sequences, roughly 23% of them seen just once. Sample: PBMCs or a T cell subset sorted from them (not recorded which). The receptors come from an adult woman who had mild COVID-19 (a few samples of this study predate the infection). Cell type and time point are not known. The CDR3 runs from the conserved cysteine through the conserved F or W. A D gene is named only where the DNA matches it firmly. Some rows have no size entry. The others give once, few or many, or a class for an expanded clone.

CAIGHEDRGYTF | TGTGCCATCGGACATGAGGACCGTGGCTACACCTTC | TRBJ1-2 | NA | NA | TRBV10-3
CASTPGLGTDTQYF | TGTGCCAGCACCCCGGGACTGGGCACAGATACGCAGTATTTT | TRBJ2-3 | few | NA | TRBV7-9
CASSSTSGPFNEQFF | TGTGCCAGCAGCTCTACGTCCGGGCCCTTCAATGAGCAGTTCTTC | TRBJ2-1 | NA | NA | TRBV7-9
CASSITGELFF | TGTGCCAGCAGCATCACCGGGGAGCTGTTTTTT | TRBJ2-2 | NA | NA | TRBV13
CASSVGGGLEYNEQFF | TGTGCCAGCAGCGTCGGTGGGGGGCTGGAGTACAATGAGCAGTTCTTC | TRBJ2-1 | NA | NA | TRBV7-6
CATSDPGLPGGEQFF | TGTGCCACCAGTGATCCGGGACTACCAGGAGGTGAGCAGTTCTTC | TRBJ2-1 | few | TRBD2 | TRBV24-1
CAISAGAPETQYF | TGTGCCATCAGTGCGGGGGCCCCAGAGACCCAGTACTTC | TRBJ2-5 | NA | NA | TRBV10-3
CASSISPIYEQYF | TGTGCCAGTAGTATCTCTCCCATCTACGAGCAGTACTTC | TRBJ2-7 | NA | NA | TRBV19
CASSSPGQPYEQYF | TGTGCCAGCAGCTCACCGGGACAGCCCTACGAGCAGTACTTC | TRBJ2-7 | NA | TRBD1 | TRBV7-6
CAVREGTGANVLTF | TGTGCCGTGAGGGAGGGGACTGGGGCCAACGTCCTGACTTTC | TRBJ2-6 | few | TRBD2 | TRBV6-1
CASRQDLQGWTEAFF | TGCGCCAGCAGACAAGATCTTCAGGGGTGGACTGAAGCTTTCTTT | TRBJ1-1 | NA | NA | TRBV4-1
CASTSGLNTEAFF | TGTGCCAGCACCTCTGGATTGAACACTGAAGCTTTCTTT | TRBJ1-1 | few | NA | TRBV27
CASSPGLAGEETQYF | TGTGCCAGCAGCCCCGGACTAGCGGGAGAGGAGACCCAGTACTTC | TRBJ2-5 | few | TRBD2 | TRBV7-9
CSVEGGHRLEAFF | TGCAGCGTTGAAGGAGGACATCGGCTTGAAGCTTTCTTT | TRBJ1-1 | NA | NA | TRBV29-1
CASSLTGHEETQYF | TGTGCCAGCAGTCTGACGGGACATGAAGAGACCCAGTACTTC | TRBJ2-5 | few | NA | TRBV12-3/TRBV12-4
CAWKAGGDADTQYF | TGTGCCTGGAAGGCGGGAGGAGATGCAGATACGCAGTATTTT | TRBJ2-3 | many | TRBD2 | TRBV30
CASSSPELEDYNEQFF | TGTGCCAGCAGCTCCCCCGAATTGGAGGATTACAATGAGCAGTTCTTC | TRBJ2-1 | NA | NA | TRBV11-2
CASSSYGDTEAFF | TGTGCCAGCAGCTCCTACGGGGACACTGAAGCTTTCTTT | TRBJ1-1 | NA | NA | TRBV7-8
CASSHPTRLAGVSNEQFF | TGTGCCAGCAGTCACCCTACCCGACTAGCGGGAGTCAGCAATGAGCAGTTCTTC | TRBJ2-1 | NA | TRBD2 | TRBV12-3/TRBV12-4
CASSPPVQGARYTF | TGTGCCAGCTCACCACCGGTTCAAGGGGCCCGCTACACCTTC | TRBJ1-2 | few | NA | TRBV18
CASSLQGLAGAEETQYF | TGTGCCAGCAGCTTACAAGGACTAGCGGGAGCAGAGGAGACCCAGTACTTC | TRBJ2-5 | NA | TRBD2 | TRBV7-9
CASSLVTGREQFF | TGTGCCAGCAGCTTAGTTACAGGGAGGGAGCAGTTCTTC | TRBJ2-1 | few | NA | TRBV7-2
CASSYRQGSYNEQFF | TGTGCCAGCAGCTACAGACAGGGCTCCTACAATGAGCAGTTCTTC | TRBJ2-1 | few | TRBD1 | TRBV7-6
CAISEEQVGSYEQYF | TGTGCCATCAGTGAGGAACAGGTGGGGTCCTACGAGCAGTACTTC | TRBJ2-7 | few | NA | TRBV10-3
CASSAARSGNTIYF | TGTGCCAGCAGCGCGGCAAGATCTGGAAACACCATATATTTT | TRBJ1-3 | NA | NA | TRBV7-2
CASRKDSNQPQHF | TGCGCCAGCAGAAAGGATAGCAATCAGCCCCAGCATTTT | TRBJ1-5 | few | NA | TRBV5-1
CASSSTGGAAYEQYF | TGCGCCAGCAGCTCGACAGGGGGCGCGGCCTACGAGCAGTACTTC | TRBJ2-7 | NA | TRBD1 | TRBV5-1
CSVFKPQPQHF | TGCAGCGTTTTTAAACCCCAGCCCCAGCATTTT | TRBJ1-5 | few | NA | TRBV29-1
CASSFIGTDTQYF | TGTGCCAGCAGTTTCATAGGCACAGATACGCAGTATTTT | TRBJ2-3 | few | NA | TRBV12-3/TRBV12-4